The 5 T cell receptor beta chains listed next were all sequenced from one sample in a study of T cells in pancreatic ductal adenocarcinoma. No neoadjuvant therapy was given to the selected pancreatic ductal adenocarcinoma patients before their surgery. The repertoire was sequenced with immunoSEQ multiplex PCR; TCRdb's copy has only in-frame clones and lacks some. This sample has 85,000 to 120,000 clones, with nearly 95% found just once. Material: PBMCs. These receptor sequences come from a human donor with pancreatic ductal adenocarcinoma.

This rearrangement joins TRBV27 to TRBJ2-7; 7 positions agree with TRBD2. Germline trimming cut 4 bases from V and 4 bases from J; bases unmatched to any gene: 10. Germline loops: CDR1 MNHEY, CDR2 SMNVEV (reference sequence). The CDR3 length is 15 residues. The CDR3 nucleotides are TGTGCCAGCAGTTCCCCGGCTAGCGGATATTACGAGCAGTACTTC. This translates into CASSSPASGYYEQYF.

The gene calls are TRBV29-1 and TRBJ1-4; 7 bases line up with TRBD1. The CDR3 is made up of 12 amino acids. The V gene end was trimmed by 6 bases and the J gene end by 6 bases; junction bases not matched to a gene: 4. CDR1 and CDR2 from the germline V gene are SQVTM and ANQGSEA. DNA for the CDR3: TGCAGCGTCAGAACAGGGGATGAAAAACTGTTTTTT. Amino acids: CSVRTGDEKLFF.

In its sample, this clone was seen a few times. A read error may produce the germline difference seen at one junction end. This chain uses TRBV30 with TRBJ2-7; weak D call: TRBD1 (5 bases). This CDR3 region has 12 residues. Germline V CDR1 and CDR2: GTSNPN, SVGIG (reference sequence). Here the CDR3 reads CAWSVSDIVSTF. The CDR3 coding sequence is TGTGCCTGGAGTGTATCGGACATAGTGAGTACCTTC.

This rearrangement joins TRBV2 to TRBJ1-1; D uncertain. Germline lookup yields CDR1 SNHLY and CDR2 FYNNEI. Trimming removed 7 bases at V and 4 bases at J, with 10 bases between. The CDR3 consists of 12 residues. In DNA form, the CDR3 reads TGTGCCAGCAAAGAGGCGGGCACTGAAGCTTTCTTT. Translated, it gives CASKEAGTEAFF.

The chain joins TRBV6-1 to TRBJ1-2, with 7 bases that match TRBD1. This CDR3 is 13 amino acids long. CDR1 is MNHNS, CDR2 SASEGT, per germline. Germline trimming cut 7 bases from V and 3 bases from J; bases unmatched to any gene: 5. The DNA for the CDR3 is TGTGCCAGCACCTCGACAGGGTACTATGGCTACACCTTC. Translating gives CASTSTGYYGYTF.